The rows below give T cell receptor beta chains drawn from one sample of a study of OX40 agonist ivuxolimab in advanced cancers. Sequencing was performed with immunoSEQ multiplex PCR; in TCRdb, only in-frame clones are kept and a portion is missing. The sample holds tens of thousands of clones, 92% seen once. The material was CD4+ or CD8+ T cells sorted from blood, obtained in a trial of the OX40 agonist ivuxolimab. The origin of the receptors is an adult with an advanced solid tumor such as melanoma, head and neck, liver or kidney cancer. Both conserved end residues are part of each CDR3. A D gene is named only where the DNA matches it firmly. Clone size, where shown, is once, few, many, or a class for clones that have expanded.

cdr3_length	v_call	clone_size	d_call	j_call	cdr3_nt	cdr3_aa
14	TRBV30	NA	NA	TRBJ2-7	TGTGCCTGCACCTACGGGAGTGACTCTTACGAGCAGTACTTC	CACTYGSDSYEQYF
17	TRBV5-8	NA	TRBD1	TRBJ1-5	TGTGCCAGCAGCTCCGAACTAGACAGGGATGGCAATCAGCCCCAGCATTTT	CASSSELDRDGNQPQHF
16	TRBV10-2	NA	NA	TRBJ1-1	TGCGCCAGCAGTGGCCCGTGGGGGGCCTTGAACACTCAAGCTTTCTTT	CASSGPWGALNTQAFF
13	TRBV7-9	once	NA	TRBJ1-5	TGTGCCAGCAGCTTTGGCCTCAATCAGCCCCAGCATTTT	CASSFGLNQPQHF
13	TRBV6-5	NA	NA	TRBJ2-3	TGTGCCAGCAGTTACGAGCGCGGTGATACGCAGTATTTT	CASSYERGDTQYF
14	TRBV7-2	NA	TRBD2	TRBJ2-7	TGTGCCAGCAAAGGGTGGCGGGAGGCCTACGAGCAGTACTTC	CASKGWREAYEQYF
16	TRBV7-8	NA	TRBD2	TRBJ2-2	TGTGCCAGCAGTGGCGGAAGCGGGAGGGCCACCGGGGAGCTGTTTTTT	CASSGGSGRATGELFF
16	TRBV30	once	TRBD1	TRBJ1-6	TGTGCCTGGAGACGACCGGACAGGATCGACAATTCACCCCTCCACTTT	CAWRRPDRIDNSPLHF
14	TRBV5-1	NA	NA	TRBJ2-3	TGCGCCAGCAGCGACCCAACGGGGGCGGATACGCAGTATTTT	CASSDPTGADTQYF
14	TRBV10-3	NA	TRBD2	TRBJ2-1	TGTGCCATCAGTGAGTCGGCGGGAGGGAATGAGCAGTTCTTC	CAISESAGGNEQFF
18	TRBV5-4	NA	NA	TRBJ1-1	TGTGCCAGCAGCGGACCTACCACAGAGAACAGGATGAACACTGAAGCTTTCTTT	CASSGPTTENRMNTEAFF
16	TRBV6-1	NA	NA	TRBJ1-4	TGTGCCAGCAGTGTTCGGACAGCATCAACTAATGAAAAACTGTTTTTT	CASSVRTASTNEKLFF
14	TRBV10-3	NA	TRBD2	TRBJ2-7	TGTGCCACCTTCGAAGGACTAGCGGACTACGAGCAGTACTTC	CATFEGLADYEQYF
14	TRBV6-6	NA	TRBD1	TRBJ1-1	TGTGCCAGCAGCAAAACAGGGGGGAACACTGAAGCTTTCTTT	CASSKTGGNTEAFF
16	TRBV6-5	NA	NA	TRBJ2-3	TGTGCCAGCAGTTACCAGGGGTCAAGGTCCACAGATACGCAGTATTTT	CASSYQGSRSTDTQYF
13	TRBV27	NA	NA	TRBJ2-2	TGTGCCAGCAGGCAGGGGGGCACCGGGGAGCTGTTTTTT	CASRQGGTGELFF
15	TRBV5-1	NA	NA	TRBJ1-1	TGCGCCAGCAGCTTGGCTGGGGGAGCGAACACTGAAGCTTTCTTT	CASSLAGGANTEAFF
17	TRBV27	NA	TRBD2	TRBJ2-1	TGTGCCAGCAGTTACAGTAGCGGGAGGGCCATTAGGAATGAGCAGTTCTTC	CASSYSSGRAIRNEQFF
17	TRBV4-3	NA	NA	TRBJ1-6	TGCGCCAGCAGCAGGGGGTTGGCAGAAAGTTATAATTCACCCCTCCACTTT	CASSRGLAESYNSPLHF
15	TRBV7-2	NA	NA	TRBJ2-1	TGTGCCAGCAGCTTAGCGGGAGCAACCTACAATGAGCAGTTCTTC	CASSLAGATYNEQFF
14	TRBV18	NA	NA	TRBJ2-5	TGTGCCAGCTCACCAATAGATGCCCAAGAGACCCAGTACTTC	CASSPIDAQETQYF
12	TRBV5-6	NA	NA	TRBJ1-5	TGTGCCAGCAGCTTATATGGGGACGCCCAGCATTTT	CASSLYGDAQHF
11	TRBV6-5	NA	NA	TRBJ2-1	TGTGCCAGCGGCTTCTACAATGAGCAGTTCTTC	CASGFYNEQFF
18	TRBV21-1	NA	NA	TRBJ1-5	TGTGCCAGCAGCAAAGGGCTACCAAGGGCGGGGCTGATTCAGCCCCAGCATTTT	CASSKGLPRAGLIQPQHF
14	TRBV5-4	NA	TRBD2	TRBJ2-1	TGTGCCAGCAGCCCATGGACTAGTGGCAATGAGCAGTTCTTC	CASSPWTSGNEQFF
13	TRBV11-3	NA	TRBD1	TRBJ2-1	TGTGCCAGCAGCCTGACAGGGGGGAATGAGCAGTTCTTC	CASSLTGGNEQFF
19	TRBV11-2	NA	NA	TRBJ2-1	TGTGCCAGCAGCCTTTTACCCTTAGGGCCAGGGGTTCCCTACAATGAGCAGTTCTTC	CASSLLPLGPGVPYNEQFF
14	TRBV18	NA	NA	TRBJ2-5	TGTGCCAGCTCACCGGGACGGGCCAAAGAGACCCAGTACTTC	CASSPGRAKETQYF
14	TRBV25-1	NA	NA	TRBJ2-1	TGTGCCACAGGGAGACCCGAACCTTACAATGAGCAGTTCTTC	CATGRPEPYNEQFF
14	TRBV7-9	NA	NA	TRBJ1-6	TGTGCCAGCAGCTTAGGGGTCAGTAATTCACCCCTCCACTTT	CASSLGVSNSPLHF
15	TRBV19	NA	NA	TRBJ1-1	TGTGCCAGTAGTATACGTCACAGTCTGAACACTGAAGCTTTCTTT	CASSIRHSLNTEAFF
15	TRBV5-6	NA	NA	TRBJ2-7	TGTGCCAGCAGCTACCCTGACAGGAGCTCCTACGAGCAGTACTTC	CASSYPDRSSYEQYF
17	TRBV19	NA	TRBD2	TRBJ2-1	TGTGCCAGTAGTCTTATTGTGGGGACTAGTAACTACAATGAGCAGTTCTTC	CASSLIVGTSNYNEQFF
14	TRBV6-1	NA	NA	TRBJ2-1	TGTGCCAGCAGCCGGGATGACTTAATTAATGAGCAGTTCTTC	CASSRDDLINEQFF
11	TRBV2	NA	NA	TRBJ2-1	TGTGCCACCCGGTACGCCGATGAGCAGTTCTTC	CATRYADEQFF
13	TRBV19	once	NA	TRBJ1-2	TGTGCCAGTAGTTCCCGTCAGGGATATGGCTACACCTTC	CASSSRQGYGYTF
16	TRBV11-2	NA	NA	TRBJ2-1	TGTGCCAGCAGCTTTACCGCTCGGGACCCCTACAATGAGCAGTTCTTC	CASSFTARDPYNEQFF
16	TRBV11-3	NA	NA	TRBJ2-3	TGTGCCAGCAAAAGTGAAAGGGTACAGAGCACAGATACGCAGTATTTT	CASKSERVQSTDTQYF
13	TRBV6-1	NA	TRBD1	TRBJ1-2	TGTGCCAGCAGTACAGGGGGATTGTATGGCTACACCTTC	CASSTGGLYGYTF
11	TRBV6-5	once	NA	TRBJ1-1	TGTGCCAGCAGTGAGATGACTGAAGCTTTCTTT	CASSEMTEAFF
13	TRBV2	NA	NA	TRBJ1-1	TGTGCCAGCGGGGGACTGTTGAACACTGAAGCTTTCTTT	CASGGLLNTEAFF
15	TRBV6-4	NA	NA	TRBJ2-1	TGTGCCAGCAGTGAAGGGACCAGCTCCTACAATGAGCAGTTCTTC	CASSEGTSSYNEQFF
15	TRBV18	NA	NA	TRBJ1-5	TGTGCCAGCTCTCCGGACAGTGGCCTAGATCAGCCCCAGCATTTT	CASSPDSGLDQPQHF
13	TRBV5-1	NA	TRBD1	TRBJ1-2	TGCGCCAGCAGCTTTCAAGGGGGCGACGGCTACACCTTC	CASSFQGGDGYTF
13	TRBV27	NA	TRBD2	TRBJ2-3	TGTGCCAGTAGACTAGCGGGGACAGATACGCAGTATTTT	CASRLAGTDTQYF
12	TRBV9	NA	NA	TRBJ2-2	TGTGCCAGCAGTAGGGTTGGCGGGGAGCTGTTTTTT	CASSRVGGELFF
12	TRBV6-5	NA	NA	TRBJ2-7	TGTGCCAGCCGGCACGGGCCCCACGAGCAGTACTTC	CASRHGPHEQYF
13	TRBV30	NA	NA	TRBJ1-4	TGTGCCTGGAGTGCACAGATTAATGAAAAACTGTTTTTT	CAWSAQINEKLFF
15	TRBV30	once	TRBD2	TRBJ2-5	TGTGCCTGGAGTCCACGGACTAGCGGGAGTGAGACCCAGTACTTC	CAWSPRTSGSETQYF
16	TRBV30	NA	NA	TRBJ2-3	TGTGCCTGGACCTCGGGACCCCGACCAGGACCAGATACGCAGTATTTT	CAWTSGPRPGPDTQYF
14	TRBV6-5	NA	NA	TRBJ1-1	TGTGCCAGCAGTTACCGGCTGAAAAACACTGAAGCTTTCTTT	CASSYRLKNTEAFF
15	TRBV27	once	TRBD1	TRBJ1-4	TGTGCCAGCAGTCCTCACAGGGGAAGGAATGAAAAACTGTTTTTT	CASSPHRGRNEKLFF
15	TRBV19	NA	TRBD2	TRBJ2-7	TGTGCCAGTAGGGCGACTAGCGGGATATCCTACGAGCAGTACTTC	CASRATSGISYEQYF
14	TRBV15	once	NA	TRBJ2-2	TGTGCCACCAGCAGAGATCTTGCGAACGGGGAGCTGTTTTTT	CATSRDLANGELFF
16	TRBV14	NA	NA	TRBJ2-3	TGTGCCAGCAGCCGATTCACTACCACTAGCACAGATACGCAGTATTTT	CASSRFTTTSTDTQYF